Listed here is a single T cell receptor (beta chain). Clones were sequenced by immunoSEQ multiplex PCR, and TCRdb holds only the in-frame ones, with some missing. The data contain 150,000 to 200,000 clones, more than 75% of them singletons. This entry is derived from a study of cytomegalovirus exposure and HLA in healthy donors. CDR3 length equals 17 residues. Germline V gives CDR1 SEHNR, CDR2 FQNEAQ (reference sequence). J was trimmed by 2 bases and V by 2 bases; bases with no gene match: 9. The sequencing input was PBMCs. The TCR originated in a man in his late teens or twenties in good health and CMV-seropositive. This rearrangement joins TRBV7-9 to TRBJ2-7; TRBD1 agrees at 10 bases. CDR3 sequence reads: CASSLKAGTGETYEQYF. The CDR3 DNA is TGTGCCAGCAGCTTAAAGGCCGGGACAGGGGAAACCTACGAGCAGTACTTC.